This T cell receptor beta chain was captured by sequencing in a study of blood T cell repertoires in COVID-19. About the study: Samples of COVID-19 (acute and convalescent) were obtained from the United States, Italy and Spain.

In the source study's methods: It was from reference gene primer amplification that nucleated cell counts were estimated. The table came from immunoSEQ multiplex PCR; TCRdb's copy has only in-frame clones and leaves some out. Clonal size and the V and J genes are those of that table, whereas D and trimming came from the DNA. The repertoire holds approximately 200,000 clones, with approximately 80% as singletons. In this sample, this clone turned up a few times. This CDR3 is 10 amino acids long. This receptor was obtained from a woman aged 80 or over with COVID-19, enrolled during active disease. V gene TRBV7-5 combines with J gene TRBJ1-2; TRBD1, as called in the table, went unchecked against the DNA. TRBV7-5 is classified as a pseudogene. Sample: peripheral blood. The CDR3 bases are TGTGCCAGAAGCTCAAACAGGGCCCGCTTC. Protein product: CARSSNRARF.